Shown below are 19 T cell receptor beta chains from a single sample sequenced in a study of cytomegalovirus exposure and HLA in healthy donors. This PCR relied on a set of 60 Vbeta primers and 13 Jbeta primers. Libraries were prepared by immunoSEQ multiplex PCR; TCRdb keeps only in-frame clonotypes and omits some of them. The sample consists of hundreds of thousands of clones, approximately 79% of them appearing once. Specimen: PBMCs. The receptors come from a male donor in good health and CMV-seronegative.

The gene calls are TRBV9 and TRBJ2-7, with 8 bases identical to TRBD2. This CDR3 is 16 amino acids long. CDR1 SGDLS and CDR2 YYNGEE come from the germline V gene. V lost 3 bases, J lost 2 bases, and 10 bases stayed unmatched. In DNA form, the CDR3 reads TGTGCCAGCAGCGAGGACCCAGCGGGGGCCACCTACGAGCAGTACTTC. It is translated as CASSEDPAGATYEQYF.

This clone was picked up one time. This chain uses TRBV7-8 with TRBJ2-7; maybe TRBD2 (6 bases). The V end lost 0 bases, the J end lost 7 bases, and 16 bases lay between the germline ends. Germline CDR1 SGHVS, CDR2 FQNEAQ. CDR3 length: 15 amino acids. Here the CDR3 reads CASSLAWGERDEQYF. CDR3 nucleotide sequence: TGTGCCAGCAGCTTAGCGTGGGGGGAACGGGATGAGCAGTACTTC.

The chain employs TRBV5-4 and TRBJ2-3; 10 positions match TRBD1. The junction had 6 bases not matched to a gene; V was cut back by 4 bases and J by 4 bases. Germline V gene data show CDR1 as SGHNT and CDR2 as YYREEE (reference sequence). The CDR3 runs to 15 residues. The CDR3 protein is CASSRDRGRADTQYF. For the CDR3, the DNA is TGTGCCAGCAGCCGAGACAGGGGGCGCGCAGATACGCAGTATTTT.

The J gene is TRBJ2-7, the V gene TRBV28; D may be TRBD1 (6 bases). Per germline, CDR1 MDHEN and CDR2 SYDVKM. There are 14 residues in the CDR3. Trimming removed 6 bases from V and 5 bases from J, with 17 bases in between. CDR3 in DNA: TGTGCCAGCAGCCTACCTGGACAGTACCACGAGCAGTACTTC. This translates into CASSLPGQYHEQYF.

The sample holds a few counts of this clone. This chain joins TRBV28 and TRBJ2-3; 9 bases agree with TRBD2. The V segment lost 6 bases and the J segment 5 bases; nucleotides outside the gene matches: 6. This CDR3 is 14 amino acids long. CDR1 and CDR2 (germline): MDHEN, SYDVKM. The CDR3 coding sequence is TGTGCCAGCAGCTCGGCGGGGGGGCAAGATACGCAGTATTTT. Amino acid sequence: CASSSAGGQDTQYF.

This clone has a handful of counts. The V and J genes are TRBV6-5 and TRBJ1-6; the match to TRBD1 covers 8 bases. The ends lost 0 bases at V and 9 bases at J; junction bases unmatched: 7. Germline V gene sequence: CDR1 MNHEY, CDR2 SVGAGI. The CDR3 has 16 amino acids. CDR3 region: CASSYSNAGGSSPLHF. CDR3 coding DNA: TGTGCCAGCAGTTACTCGAATGCAGGGGGCAGTTCACCCCTCCACTTT.

The rearrangement joins TRBV6-1 to TRBJ1-5, with 9 bases aligning to TRBD1. This CDR3 is built from 14 residues. Unmatched junction bases numbered 4, after V lost 5 bases and J lost 5 bases. The germline V gene encodes CDR1 MNHNS and CDR2 SASEGT. The CDR3 sequence: CASSTTGGDQPQHF. In DNA, the CDR3 is TGTGCCAGCAGTACAACAGGGGGCGATCAGCCCCAGCATTTT.

The count of this clone is one. The rearrangement links TRBV7-9 to TRBJ2-3, with 9 bases identical to TRBD1. Germline CDR1 SEHNR, CDR2 FQNEAQ (reference sequence). With V trimmed by 1 base and J by 1 base, 3 bases remained unmatched. CDR3 length equals 16 residues. This CDR3 is CASSLGGQGRTDTQYF. CDR3 DNA sequence: TGTGCCAGCAGCTTAGGGGGACAGGGACGCACAGATACGCAGTATTTT.

J is TRBJ2-6 and V is TRBV19; TRBD1 matches 8 bases. CDR1 and CDR2 (germline): LNHDA, SQIVND (reference sequence). This CDR3 is built from 16 residues. V trimming: 5 bases; J trimming: 3 bases; junction bases outside the gene matches: 6. CDR3 sequence: CASSSDRVDGANVLTF. CDR3 coding DNA: TGTGCCAGTAGTTCGGACAGGGTAGATGGGGCCAACGTCCTGACTTTC.

V gene TRBV2 combines with J gene TRBJ1-1; 7 nucleotides line up with TRBD1. The V segment lost 11 bases and the J segment 11 bases; nucleotides outside the gene matches: 11. The CDR3 spans 11 residues. Germline loops: CDR1 SNHLY, CDR2 FYNNEI. The CDR3 reads CAGTRGSDAFF. For the CDR3, the DNA is TGTGCCGGCACCAGGGGGTCGGATGCTTTCTTT. Filled out from reference TRBV2 and TRBJ1-1, the complete variable domain reads EPEVTQTPSHQVTQMGQEVILRCVPISNHLYFYWYRQILGQKVEFLVSFYNNEISEKSEIFDDQFSVERPDGSNFTLKIRSTKLEDSAMYFCAGTRGSDAFFGQGTRLTVV.

CDR3 sequence: CASRDGTGKGGNYGYTF. The CDR3, as DNA: TGTGCCAGCAGGGACGGGACAGGGAAGGGGGGTAACTATGGCTACACCTTC. The chain uses TRBV14 and TRBJ1-2, with 9 bases fitting TRBD1. V was pared by 6 bases and J by 1 base, with 12 bases of the junction left unmatched. The CDR3 consists of 17 residues. Germline CDR1 reads SGHDN; CDR2 reads FVKESK.

This clone was counted between two and nine times. V and J are TRBV4-3 and TRBJ2-7; TRBD2 agrees at 8 bases. This CDR3 comprises 14 residues. CDR1 is LGHNA, CDR2 YSLEER, per germline. The V gene end was trimmed by 1 base and the J gene end by 5 bases; junction bases not matched to a gene: 4. CDR3 DNA: TGCGCCAGCAGCCAAGCGGGAGGGCCCCACGAGCAGTACTTC. As protein: CASSQAGGPHEQYF.

The chain links TRBV7-2 to TRBJ2-7; 9 bases map to TRBD1. Germline V gene data show CDR1 as SGHTA and CDR2 as FQGNSA. This CDR3 region has 14 residues. Trimming took 5 bases from V and 3 from J; bases not matched to a gene: 5. CDR3 residues: CASSTGTGFYEQYF. The CDR3 DNA reads TGTGCCAGCAGCACTGGGACAGGGTTCTACGAGCAGTACTTC.

This clone was seen just once. The chain uses TRBV27 and TRBJ1-2; weak D call: TRBD1 (5 bases). V lost 0 bases, J lost 2 bases, and 10 bases lay in between. The CDR3 is 15 residues long. Germline values: CDR1 MNHEY, CDR2 SMNVEV (reference sequence). The CDR3 DNA follows: TGTGCCAGCAGTTTATCGCACAGGAACAACTATGGCTACACCTTC. The encoded protein is CASSLSHRNNYGYTF.

The chain carries TRBV27 and TRBJ2-1; TRBD1 aligns across 9 bases. This CDR3 region has 16 residues. The V gene's germline CDR1 is MNHEY and CDR2 SMNVEV (reference sequence). J lost 6 bases, V lost 2 bases, and 8 bases had no gene match. DNA for the CDR3: TGTGCCAGCAGTTTAGTACTGGGACAGGGTTTCAATGAGCAGTTCTTC. As protein: CASSLVLGQGFNEQFF.

The chain recombines TRBV9 with TRBJ2-7; D remains ambiguous. Germline lookup yields CDR1 SGDLS and CDR2 YYNGEE. The CDR3 totals 14 residues. V dropped 0 bases and J dropped 0 bases, with 7 bases sitting between them. The CDR3 nucleotides read TGTGCCAGCAGCGTAGATGCCGGCTCCTACGAGCAGTACTTC. It yields the protein CASSVDAGSYEQYF.

This chain links TRBV5-1 with TRBJ2-5; perhaps TRBD2 as D (5 bases). This CDR3 region has 15 residues. Trimming took off 4 bases at V and 5 bases at J, with 18 bases between the two ends. Germline CDR1 and CDR2: SGHRS and YFSETQ. The CDR3 DNA is TGCGCCAGCAGCAACCGCGGGCCTCCCGGGGAGACCCAGTACTTC. Translated, it gives CASSNRGPPGETQYF.

The rearrangement joins TRBV7-5 to TRBJ1-2. TRBV7-5 corresponds to a pseudogene. The CDR3 sequence is 19 residues long. CDR3 loop: CVRIHSNGDSPYMPYGYTF. The CDR3 DNA reads TGTGTCAGAATCCATTCAAACGGGGACTCTCCTTACATGCCCTATGGCTACACCTTC.

The J gene is TRBJ2-5, the V gene TRBV28; 11 bases map to TRBD2. This CDR3 spans 17 amino acids. Trimming removed 5 bases from V and 1 base from J; junction bases left unmatched: 9. Looked up from germline, CDR1 is MDHEN and CDR2 is SYDVKM. In DNA, the CDR3 is TGTGCCAGCAGTCCAGGACTAGCGGGCGCCCCCCAAGAGACCCAGTACTTC. Translation: CASSPGLAGAPQETQYF.